A selection of T cell receptor beta chains follows, all from one sample in a study of blood T cell repertoires in COVID-19. The table came from immunoSEQ multiplex PCR; TCRdb's copy has only in-frame clones and leaves some out. The sample yields 220,000 or so clones, approximately 78% seen once. Source material: peripheral blood. The source of these receptors is a woman over 75 with COVID-19, enrolled during active disease. CDR3s include the opening cysteine and the closing phenylalanine or tryptophan. The order of the fields is V gene, clone size, D gene, J gene, CDR3 DNA, CDR3 protein. The D gene is left open where the match is weak. Some rows have no size entry. The others give once, few or many, or a class for an expanded clone.

TRBV19	once	TRBD1	TRBJ1-6	TGTGCCAGTCAGACAGGGAGGAAAGATTCACCCCTCCACTTT	CASQTGRKDSPLHF
TRBV7-9	NA	TRBD1	TRBJ1-6	TGTGCCAGCAGACCAGGACAGGGAGGAAATTCACCCCTCCACTTT	CASRPGQGGNSPLHF
TRBV7-3	NA	NA	TRBJ1-3	TGTGCCAGCAGCCCCGGGTCGTCCGGAAACACCATATATTTT	CASSPGSSGNTIYF
TRBV24-1	NA	NA	TRBJ2-1	TGTGCCACCAGTGATTTTAGCAATGAGCAGTTCTTC	CATSDFSNEQFF
TRBV6-6	NA	TRBD1	TRBJ1-2	TGTGCCAGCACCGAACCGGGACAGGGGGACTATGGCTACACCTTC	CASTEPGQGDYGYTF
TRBV18	few	TRBD1	TRBJ1-5	TGTGCCAGCTCACCTACAGGGGTGAGGGGGCCCCAGCATTTT	CASSPTGVRGPQHF
TRBV4-2	NA	TRBD2	TRBJ2-3	TGTGCCAGCAGCCAAGATCTAGCGGGGGGGCTGGGAGATACGCAGTATTTT	CASSQDLAGGLGDTQYF
TRBV19	NA	NA	TRBJ1-1	TGTGCCAGTAGTATAGCTGGCAGGAACACTGAAGCTTTCTTT	CASSIAGRNTEAFF
TRBV5-1	NA	NA	TRBJ1-2	TGCGCCAGCAGCAGAGAGCCCTATTATGGCTACACCTTC	CASSREPYYGYTF
TRBV18	NA	NA	TRBJ2-7	TGTGCCAGCTCGACTGGGGGCACCCCCTACGAGCAGTACTTC	CASSTGGTPYEQYF
TRBV6-2/TRBV6-3	NA	TRBD2	TRBJ2-1	TGTGCCAGCAGTTCTCCGGGACTAGCGGGTCCTAACTCCTACAATGAGCAGTTCTTC	CASSSPGLAGPNSYNEQFF
TRBV6-2/TRBV6-3	NA	TRBD1	TRBJ1-1	TGTGCCAGCAGTTCGCTACGGTGGGGACAGGGCACTGAAGCTTTCTTT	CASSSLRWGQGTEAFF
TRBV3-1/TRBV3-2	NA	NA	TRBJ2-7	TGTGCCAGCAGCCAGGCGGACGGGGGGCCCTACGAGCAGTACTTC	CASSQADGGPYEQYF
TRBV30	NA	NA	TRBJ1-1	TGTGCCTGGAGTGCATTTCCAGGGAACACTGAAGCTTTCTTT	CAWSAFPGNTEAFF
TRBV4-1	NA	NA	TRBJ1-3	TGCGCCAGCAGCCAAGAGAGGTCAGCTGGAAACACCATATATTTT	CASSQERSAGNTIYF
TRBV18	NA	NA	TRBJ2-7	TGTGCCAGCTCACCACCGCGGGGAAGCTACGAGCAGTACTTC	CASSPPRGSYEQYF
TRBV6-5	NA	TRBD2	TRBJ2-3	TGTGCCACCATAGCGGGGGGGGACACAGATACGCAGTATTTT	CATIAGGDTDTQYF
TRBV27	NA	TRBD2	TRBJ2-7	TGTGCCAGCAGTTATGCTAGCGGGGGGGCCCTCGAGCAGTACTTC	CASSYASGGALEQYF
TRBV6-5	few	NA	TRBJ1-1	TGTGCCAGCAGGGGCAGTGGAGGCGGCACTGAAGCTTTCTTT	CASRGSGGGTEAFF
TRBV6-6	few	NA	TRBJ1-1	TGTGCCAGCAGTTACAGCCACAGGACCTTTGAAGCTTTCTTT	CASSYSHRTFEAFF
TRBV6-5	NA	TRBD2	TRBJ2-3	TGTGCCAGCAGTTACTCGGGGACTAGCGCGCAGTATTTT	CASSYSGTSAQYF
TRBV19	NA	TRBD1	TRBJ2-3	TGTGCCAGTAGTCTCGGACAGGGGGTTTTGACGCAGTATTTT	CASSLGQGVLTQYF
TRBV14	NA	TRBD1	TRBJ1-2	TGTGCCAGCAGCCAAGATAAGACGGGACAGGGAAACTATGGCTACACCTTC	CASSQDKTGQGNYGYTF
TRBV12-3/TRBV12-4	NA	NA	TRBJ2-5	TGTGCCAGCACCCCAGGCCCCTTTGTGACCCAGTACTTC	CASTPGPFVTQYF
TRBV14	NA	NA	TRBJ1-2	TGTGCCAGCAGCCAAGATCGGGTGCAGCTGTCGGGCTACACCTTC	CASSQDRVQLSGYTF
TRBV27	NA	NA	TRBJ2-7	TGTGCCAGCAGTAGGACAGTCACTCTCTCCTACGAGCAGTACTTC	CASSRTVTLSYEQYF
TRBV4-2	NA	TRBD2	TRBJ2-1	TGTGCCAGCAGCCATAAGGTGGGACTAGCGGGGGGGCGTGAGCAGTTCTTC	CASSHKVGLAGGREQFF
TRBV5-6	NA	NA	TRBJ2-1	TGTGCCAGCAGCTTGGTTGATGGGTTAGCGTCCATTGGGCAGTTCTTC	CASSLVDGLASIGQFF
TRBV30	once	TRBD1	TRBJ1-4	TGTGCCTGGACCTTCGGGACAGATGAAAAACTGTTTTTT	CAWTFGTDEKLFF
TRBV2	NA	NA	TRBJ2-1	TGTGCCAGCAGTTGGGCTGCCTCCTACAATGAGCAGTTCTTC	CASSWAASYNEQFF
TRBV3-1/TRBV3-2	NA	TRBD2	TRBJ2-2	TGTGCCAGCAGCCAAGAAGGGACTAGATTCGGCGGGGAGCTGTTTTTT	CASSQEGTRFGGELFF
TRBV5-6	NA	NA	TRBJ1-6	TGTGCCAGCAGTCGACCAGGGAATTCACCCCTCCACTTT	CASSRPGNSPLHF
TRBV5-1	NA	TRBD1	TRBJ2-5	TGCGCCAGCAGCTTGGGGACAGGGAGAGAGACCCAGTACTTC	CASSLGTGRETQYF
TRBV7-2	NA	TRBD2	TRBJ2-5	TGTGCCAGCAGCTTCCGGTCGGCGGGGGGCCAAGAGACCCAGTACTTC	CASSFRSAGGQETQYF
TRBV19	NA	TRBD2	TRBJ2-3	TGTGCCAGTAGTAATAGCGGGAGTAGGGATACGCAGTATTTT	CASSNSGSRDTQYF
TRBV12-3/TRBV12-4	NA	NA	TRBJ2-1	TGTGCCAGCGCCCCCACAAAAGGGGTAGGGCTCATCTTC	CASAPTKGVGLIF
TRBV28	once	NA	TRBJ2-1	TGTGCCAGCAGTCCGGCCCGGCGGGGCCAAAACAATGAGCAGTTCTTC	CASSPARRGQNNEQFF
TRBV28	NA	NA	TRBJ1-1	TGTGCCAGCAGTTCCCCGGCCTGGGAGACTGAAGCTTTCTTT	CASSSPAWETEAFF
TRBV7-9	NA	NA	TRBJ1-4	TGTGCCAGCAGCTCTCGCGGGGTGTTTGAAAAACTGTTTTTT	CASSSRGVFEKLFF
TRBV19	NA	NA	TRBJ1-5	TGTGCCAGTAGTATAGATCTTGGGGGGAATCAGCCCCAGCATTTT	CASSIDLGGNQPQHF
TRBV18	NA	NA	TRBJ1-2	TGTGCCAGCTCACTGGACAGATCAGGCTACACCTTC	CASSLDRSGYTF
TRBV19	NA	TRBD1	TRBJ1-5	TGTGCCTCCGGACAGGGGGATCAGCCCCAGCATTTT	CASGQGDQPQHF
TRBV2	NA	NA	TRBJ2-3	TGTGCCAGCAGTGAGGGAGTTGCAGATACGCAGTATTTT	CASSEGVADTQYF